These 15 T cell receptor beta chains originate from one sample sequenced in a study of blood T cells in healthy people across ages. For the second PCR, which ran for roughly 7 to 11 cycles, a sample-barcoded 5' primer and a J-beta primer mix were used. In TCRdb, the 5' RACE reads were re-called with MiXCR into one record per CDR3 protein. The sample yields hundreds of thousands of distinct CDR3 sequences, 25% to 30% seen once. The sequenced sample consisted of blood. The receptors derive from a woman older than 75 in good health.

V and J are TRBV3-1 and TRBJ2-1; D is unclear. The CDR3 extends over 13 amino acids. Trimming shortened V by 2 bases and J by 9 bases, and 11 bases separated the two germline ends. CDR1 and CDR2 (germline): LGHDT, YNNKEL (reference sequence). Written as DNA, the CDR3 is TGTGCCAGCAGCCAATCCAGTGTCGTTGAGCAGTTCTTC. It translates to CASSQSSVVEQFF.

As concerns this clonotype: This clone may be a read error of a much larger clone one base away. The CDR3 DNA sequence: TGCGCCAGCAGCCTGGATTCAGGGTCTCGAGACTACACCTTC. It specifies CASSLDSGSRDYTF. This sequence joins TRBV5-1 and TRBJ1-2, with D perhaps TRBD1 (5 bases). Trimming stripped 4 bases from V and 10 bases from J, with 20 bases between. The germline V gene encodes CDR1 SGHRS and CDR2 YFSETQ. CDR3 length equals 14 residues.

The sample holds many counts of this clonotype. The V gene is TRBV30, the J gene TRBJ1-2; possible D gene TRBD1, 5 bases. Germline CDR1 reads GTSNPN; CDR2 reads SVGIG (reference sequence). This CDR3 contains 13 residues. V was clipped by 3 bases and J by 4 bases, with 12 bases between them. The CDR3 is CAWRAGGTYGYTF. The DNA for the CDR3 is TGTGCCTGGAGAGCGGGGGGGACCTATGGCTACACCTTC.

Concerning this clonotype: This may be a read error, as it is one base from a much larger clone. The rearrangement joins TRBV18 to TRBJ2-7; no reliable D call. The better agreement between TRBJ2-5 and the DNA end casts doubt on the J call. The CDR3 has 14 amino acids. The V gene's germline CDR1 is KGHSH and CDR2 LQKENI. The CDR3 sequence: CTSSPAGVGETQYF. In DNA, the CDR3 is TGTACCAGCTCACCAGCAGGAGTAGGAGAGACCCAGTACTTC.

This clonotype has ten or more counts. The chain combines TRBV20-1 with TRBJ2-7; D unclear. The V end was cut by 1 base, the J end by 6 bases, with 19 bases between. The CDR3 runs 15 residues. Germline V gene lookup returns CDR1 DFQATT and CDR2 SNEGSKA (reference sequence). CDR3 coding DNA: TGCAGTGCTAGAGCCAGTAGCAATCCTGCCTCCGAGCAGTACTTC. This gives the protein CSARASSNPASEQYF.

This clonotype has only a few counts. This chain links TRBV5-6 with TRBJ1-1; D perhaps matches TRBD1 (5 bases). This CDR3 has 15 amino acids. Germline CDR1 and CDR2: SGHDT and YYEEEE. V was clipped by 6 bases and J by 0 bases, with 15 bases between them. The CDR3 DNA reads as TGTGCCAGCACCGAAGGAGGACACTTGAACACTGAAGCTTTCTTT. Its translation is CASTEGGHLNTEAFF. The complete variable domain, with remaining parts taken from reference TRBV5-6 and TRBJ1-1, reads DAGVTQSPTHLIKTRGQQVTLRCSPKSGHDTVSWYQQALGQGPQFIFQYYEEEERQRGNFPDRFSGHQFPNYSSELNVNALLLGDSALYLCASTEGGHLNTEAFFGQGTRLTVV.

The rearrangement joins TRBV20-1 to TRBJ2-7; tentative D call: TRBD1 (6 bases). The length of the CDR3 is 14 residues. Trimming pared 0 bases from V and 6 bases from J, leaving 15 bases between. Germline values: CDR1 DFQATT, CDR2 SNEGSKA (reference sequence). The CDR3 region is CSAREQGWSGEQYF. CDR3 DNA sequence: TGCAGTGCTAGAGAACAGGGTTGGTCAGGCGAGCAGTACTTC.

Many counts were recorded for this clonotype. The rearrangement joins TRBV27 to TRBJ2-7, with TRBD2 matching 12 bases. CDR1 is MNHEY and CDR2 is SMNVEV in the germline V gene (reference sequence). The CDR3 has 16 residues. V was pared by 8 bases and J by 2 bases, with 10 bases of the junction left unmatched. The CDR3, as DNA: TGTGCCAGCGTAGGACTAGCGGGGCGCCGCGCCTACGAGCAGTACTTC. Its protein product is CASVGLAGRRAYEQYF.

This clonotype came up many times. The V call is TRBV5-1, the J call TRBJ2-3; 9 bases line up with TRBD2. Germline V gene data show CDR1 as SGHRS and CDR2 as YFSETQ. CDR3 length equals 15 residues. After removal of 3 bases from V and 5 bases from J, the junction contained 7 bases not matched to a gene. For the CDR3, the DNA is TGCGCCAGCAGCTCCGGGACTAGCATGGTAGATACGCAGTATTTT. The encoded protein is CASSSGTSMVDTQYF.

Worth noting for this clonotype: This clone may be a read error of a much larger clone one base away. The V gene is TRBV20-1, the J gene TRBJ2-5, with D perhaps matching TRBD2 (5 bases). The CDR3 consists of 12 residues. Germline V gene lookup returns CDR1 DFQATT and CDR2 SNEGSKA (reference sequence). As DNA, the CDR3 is TGCAGTGTCGGGGTGACGAAAGAGTCCCAGTACTTC. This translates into CSVGVTKESQYF.

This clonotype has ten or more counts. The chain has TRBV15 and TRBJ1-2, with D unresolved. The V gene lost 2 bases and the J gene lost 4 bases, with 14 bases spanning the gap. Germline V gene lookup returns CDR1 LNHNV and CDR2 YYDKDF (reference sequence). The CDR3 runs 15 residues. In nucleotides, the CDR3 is TGTGCCACCAGCAGACCCGGTGGACGGATCTATGGCTACACCTTC. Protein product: CATSRPGGRIYGYTF.

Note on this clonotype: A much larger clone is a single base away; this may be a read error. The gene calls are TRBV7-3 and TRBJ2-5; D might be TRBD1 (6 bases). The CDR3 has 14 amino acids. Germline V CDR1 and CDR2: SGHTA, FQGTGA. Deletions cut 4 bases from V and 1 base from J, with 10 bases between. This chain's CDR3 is CASSCETGQETQYF. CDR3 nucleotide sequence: TGTGCCAGCAGCTGTGAGACAGGCCAAGAGACCCAGTACTTC.

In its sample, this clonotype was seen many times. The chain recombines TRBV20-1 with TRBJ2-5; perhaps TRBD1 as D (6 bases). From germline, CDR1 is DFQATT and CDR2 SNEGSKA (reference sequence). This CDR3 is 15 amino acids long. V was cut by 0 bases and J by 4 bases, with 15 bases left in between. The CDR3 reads CSARDGGSLSETQYF. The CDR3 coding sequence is TGCAGTGCTAGAGATGGGGGCAGCCTTTCAGAGACCCAGTACTTC.

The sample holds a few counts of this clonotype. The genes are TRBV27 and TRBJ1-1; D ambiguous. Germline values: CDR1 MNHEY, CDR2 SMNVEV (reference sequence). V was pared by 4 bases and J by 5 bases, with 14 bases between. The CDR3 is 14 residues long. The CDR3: CASSSYSDGTEAFF. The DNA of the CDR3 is TGTGCCAGCAGTTCTTACAGCGACGGGACTGAAGCTTTCTTT.

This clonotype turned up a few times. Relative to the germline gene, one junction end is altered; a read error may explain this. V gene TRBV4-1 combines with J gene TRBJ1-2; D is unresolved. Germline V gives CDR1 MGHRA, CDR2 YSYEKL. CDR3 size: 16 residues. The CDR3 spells CASGQGRGSRMGGYTF. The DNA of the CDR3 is TGCGCCAGCGGCCAAGGCCGGGGAAGCCGTATGGGTGGCTACACCTTC.